One sample yielded the 6 T cell receptor beta chains listed below, sequenced in a study of response to subunit inactivated influenza vaccine. TCRdb analysed the RT-PCR reads with MiXCR anew, one entry per CDR3 protein. The sample shows 500,000 to 750,000 distinct CDR3 sequences, approximately 15% of them seen only once. Sequenced material: PBMCs from blood, taken about 12 days after vaccination. These receptors came from a middle-aged man who received an inactivated influenza vaccine.

V and J are TRBV10-3 and TRBJ2-5; the match to TRBD2 covers 8 bases. This CDR3 contains 13 residues. V lost 6 bases, J lost 0 bases, and 0 bases stayed unmatched. CDR1 and CDR2 from the germline V gene are ENHRY and SYGVKD. The CDR3: CAISGGDQETQYF. As DNA, the CDR3 is TGTGCCATCAGCGGGGGGGACCAAGAGACCCAGTACTTC.

The rearrangement links TRBV5-1 to TRBJ2-5; 8 bases agree with TRBD1. The germline CDR1 and CDR2 sequences are SGHRS and YFSETQ. The length of the CDR3 is 15 residues. Trimming cost V 0 bases and J 4 bases; bases outside gene matches: 5. DNA for the CDR3: TGCGCCAGCAGCTTGGGAAGGACAGGGAGAGAGACCCAGTACTTC. Translation: CASSLGRTGRETQYF.

Only a few counts were recorded for this clonotype. The chain recombines TRBV12-3 or TRBV12-4 with TRBJ1-5, with D unresolved. This CDR3 region has 14 residues. Trimming left V 5 bases short and J 1 base short, with 9 bases between. This CDR3 reads CASSRTPSNQPQHF. CDR3 DNA: TGTGCCAGCAGTCGGACCCCAAGCAATCAGCCCCAGCATTTT.

V gene TRBV6-2 or TRBV6-3 combines with J gene TRBJ2-1; 9 nucleotides line up with TRBD1. The V and J ends lost 0 bases and 4 bases, in that order; junction bases with no gene match: 4. This CDR3 has 16 amino acids. Germline V gene data show CDR1 as MNHEY and CDR2 as SVGEGT. The CDR3 here is CASSYSGTGRYNEQFF. As DNA, the CDR3 is TGTGCCAGCAGTTACTCCGGGACAGGGAGATACAATGAGCAGTTCTTC.

The rearrangement joins TRBV9 to TRBJ2-5, with D possibly called TRBD1 or TRBD2 (6 bases each). Germline loops: CDR1 SGDLS, CDR2 YYNGEE. There are 15 residues in the CDR3. Trimming shortened V by 2 bases and J by 5 bases, and 16 bases separated the two germline ends. CDR3 sequence reads: CASSVSVRGGETQYF. The DNA of the CDR3 is TGTGCCAGCAGCGTTAGCGTCAGAGGGGGGGAGACCCAGTACTTC.

This clonotype was detected only a few times. The V gene is TRBV20-1, the J gene TRBJ1-1; the D gene is possibly TRBD1 (5 bases). Trimming stripped 5 bases from V and 6 bases from J, with 13 bases between. The CDR3 loop spans 12 amino acids. Germline values: CDR1 DFQATT, CDR2 SNEGSKA (reference sequence). The CDR3 coding sequence is TGCAGTGCTGTCGCGGGGCCCGCTGAAGCTTTCTTT. Translated: CSAVAGPAEAFF.